This paragraph reports one T cell receptor beta chain. CDR1 is KGHSH and CDR2 is LQKENI in the germline V gene. V shed 6 bases and J 10 bases; nucleotides not matched to a gene: 13. The CDR3 length is 14 residues. Profiling relied on immunoSEQ multiplex PCR, and the TCRdb table lists in-frame clones only, not all of them. This table has some 140,000 clones, roughly 90% appearing once. The sample comes from a study of control samples from healthy donors and cancer patients. The chain links TRBV18 to TRBJ1-2; 8 positions match TRBD1. The sequence came from a man in his fifties with head and neck cancer. The sequenced sample consisted of PBMCs. The DNA for the CDR3 is TGTGCCAGCTCCCTACTGACAGGGGAAGGAGACTACACCTTC. Amino acid sequence: CASSLLTGEGDYTF.